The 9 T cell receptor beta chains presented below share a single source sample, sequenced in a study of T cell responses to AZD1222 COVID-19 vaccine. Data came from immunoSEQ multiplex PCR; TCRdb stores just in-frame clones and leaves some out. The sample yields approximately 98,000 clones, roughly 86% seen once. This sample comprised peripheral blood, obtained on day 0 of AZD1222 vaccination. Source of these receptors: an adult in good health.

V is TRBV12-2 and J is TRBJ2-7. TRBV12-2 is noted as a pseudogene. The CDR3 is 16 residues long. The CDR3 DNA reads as TGTGCAAGTCGCTTCCACGGGCACCTTTATCCCTACGAGCAGTACTTC. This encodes CASRFHGHLYPYEQYF.

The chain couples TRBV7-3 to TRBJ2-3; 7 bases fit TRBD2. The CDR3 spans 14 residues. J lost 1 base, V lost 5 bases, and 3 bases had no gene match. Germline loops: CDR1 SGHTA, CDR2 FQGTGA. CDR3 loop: CASSPSGGTDTQYF. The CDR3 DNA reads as TGTGCCAGCAGCCCCAGCGGGGGCACAGATACGCAGTATTTT.

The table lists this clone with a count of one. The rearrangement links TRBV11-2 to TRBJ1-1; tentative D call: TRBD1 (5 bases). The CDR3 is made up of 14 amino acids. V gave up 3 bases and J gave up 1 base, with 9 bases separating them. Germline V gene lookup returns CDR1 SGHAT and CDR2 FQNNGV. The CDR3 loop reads CASSFIDRNTEAFF. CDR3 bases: TGTGCCAGCAGCTTCATTGACAGGAACACTGAAGCTTTCTTT.

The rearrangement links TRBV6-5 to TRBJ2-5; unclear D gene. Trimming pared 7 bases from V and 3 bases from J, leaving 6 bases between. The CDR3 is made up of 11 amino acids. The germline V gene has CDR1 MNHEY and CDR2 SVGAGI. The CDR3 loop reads CASTLKETQYF. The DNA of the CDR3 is TGTGCCAGCACCCTTAAAGAGACCCAGTACTTC.

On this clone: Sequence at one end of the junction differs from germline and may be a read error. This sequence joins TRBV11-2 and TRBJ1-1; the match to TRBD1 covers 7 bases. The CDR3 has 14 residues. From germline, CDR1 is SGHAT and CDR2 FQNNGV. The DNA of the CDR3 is TGTGCCAGCAGCTTAGTTCGGTATCCAGGACAGGACACTTTT. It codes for CASSLVRYPGQDTF. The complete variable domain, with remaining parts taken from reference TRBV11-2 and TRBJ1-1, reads EAGVAQSPRYKIIEKRQSVAFWCNPISGHATLYWYQQILGQGPKLLIQFQNNGVVDDSQLPKDRFSAERLKGVDSTLKIQPAKLEDSAVYLCASSLVRYPGQDTFGQGTRLTVV.

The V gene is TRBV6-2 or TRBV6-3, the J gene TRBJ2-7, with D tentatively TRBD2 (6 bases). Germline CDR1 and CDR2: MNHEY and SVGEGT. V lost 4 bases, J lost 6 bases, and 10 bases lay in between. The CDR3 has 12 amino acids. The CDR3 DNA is TGTGCCAGCAGTTGGGGGGTTGGCGAGCAGTACTTC. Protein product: CASSWGVGEQYF.

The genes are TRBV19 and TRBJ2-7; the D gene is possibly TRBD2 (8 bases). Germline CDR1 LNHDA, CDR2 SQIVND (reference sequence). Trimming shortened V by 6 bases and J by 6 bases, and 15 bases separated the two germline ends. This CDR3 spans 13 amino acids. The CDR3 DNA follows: TGTGCCAGTAGGTTAGCGGGGACAGCCGAGCAGTACTTC. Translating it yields CASRLAGTAEQYF.

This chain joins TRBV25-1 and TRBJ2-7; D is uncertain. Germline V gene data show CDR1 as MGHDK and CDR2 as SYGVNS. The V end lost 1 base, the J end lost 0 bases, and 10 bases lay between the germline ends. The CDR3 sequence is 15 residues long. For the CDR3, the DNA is TGTGCCAGCAGTGAATTTGGCGCCCTCTCCTACGAGCAGTACTTC. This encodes CASSEFGALSYEQYF.

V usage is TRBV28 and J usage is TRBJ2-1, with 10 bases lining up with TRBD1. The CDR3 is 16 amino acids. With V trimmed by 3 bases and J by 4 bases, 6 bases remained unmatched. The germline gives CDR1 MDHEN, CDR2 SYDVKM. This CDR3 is CASSFLPGQGYNEQFF. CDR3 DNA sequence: TGTGCCAGCAGTTTTTTGCCGGGACAGGGGTACAATGAGCAGTTCTTC. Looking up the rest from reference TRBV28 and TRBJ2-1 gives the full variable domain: DVKVTQSSRYLVKRTGEKVFLECVQDMDHENMFWYRQDPGLGLRLIYFSYDVKMKEKGDIPEGYSVSREKKERFSLILESASTNQTSMYLCASSFLPGQGYNEQFFGPGTRLTVL.